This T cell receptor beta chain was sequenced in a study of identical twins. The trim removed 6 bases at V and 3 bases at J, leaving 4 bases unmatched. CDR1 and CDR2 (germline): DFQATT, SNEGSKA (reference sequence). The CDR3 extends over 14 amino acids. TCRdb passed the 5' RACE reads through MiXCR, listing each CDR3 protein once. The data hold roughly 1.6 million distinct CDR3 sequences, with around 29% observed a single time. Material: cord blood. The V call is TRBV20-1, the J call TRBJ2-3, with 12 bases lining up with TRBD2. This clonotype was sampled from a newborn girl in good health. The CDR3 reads CSAFGLAGTDTQYF. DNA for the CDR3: TGCAGTGCCTTCGGACTAGCGGGGACAGATACGCAGTATTTT.